Below, 24 T cell receptor beta chains from the same sample are listed, as sequenced in a study of T-cell memory formation after mild COVID-19. TCRdb re-called the 5' RACE reads through MiXCR, storing one row per CDR3 protein. The table has 270,000 or so distinct CDR3 sequences, 16% seen once. Sequencing was performed on PBMCs or a T cell subset sorted from them (not recorded which). All receptors derive from a man between 18 and 35 years old who had mild COVID-19 (a few samples of this study predate the infection). Cell type and time point are not known.

The gene calls are TRBV6-2 or TRBV6-3 and TRBJ2-4; 10 positions match TRBD2. Germline CDR1 and CDR2: MNHEY and SVGEGT. J was trimmed by 2 bases and V by 7 bases; bases with no gene match: 5. The CDR3 has 15 residues. Written as DNA, the CDR3 is TGTGCCAGCACCCTAGCGGGGGATCCCAAAAACATTCAGTACTTC. Translated: CASTLAGDPKNIQYF.

This chain connects TRBV9 to TRBJ1-6; TRBD1 agrees at 9 bases. This CDR3 spans 15 amino acids. Unmatched junction bases numbered 4, after V lost 3 bases and J lost 6 bases. CDR1 and CDR2 from the germline V gene are SGDLS and YYNGEE. The CDR3 coding sequence is TGTGCCAGCAGCGATGGGACAGGGCTTAATTCACCCCTCCACTTT. This translates into CASSDGTGLNSPLHF. The full variable domain, completed using reference TRBV9 and TRBJ1-6, is DSGVTQTPKHLITATGQRVTLRCSPRSGDLSVYWYQQSLDQGLQFLIQYYNGEERAKGNILERFSAQQFPDLHSELNLSSLELGDSALYFCASSDGTGLNSPLHFGNGTRLTVT.

A few counts support this clonotype. The CDR3 DNA reads TGTGCCAGCAGCACCGGCGGGACAGGGGCCGCCGAGCAGTACTTC. Its protein is CASSTGGTGAAEQYF. J is TRBJ2-7 and V is TRBV7-3, with 10 bases that match TRBD1. The CDR3 has 15 amino acids. Germline trimming cut 5 bases from V and 6 bases from J; bases unmatched to any gene: 10. Germline CDR1 SGHTA, CDR2 FQGTGA.

This clonotype has only a few counts. V is TRBV12-3 or TRBV12-4 and J is TRBJ2-6; maybe TRBD1 (5 bases). The CDR3 spans 15 residues. Trimming pared 7 bases from V and 0 bases from J, leaving 10 bases between. The chain's CDR3 is CASIPRVSGANVLTF. The DNA for the CDR3 is TGTGCCAGCATTCCCAGGGTCTCTGGGGCCAACGTCCTGACTTTC.

This clonotype was seen a few times. This chain uses TRBV7-2 with TRBJ1-1; no clear D gene. Per germline, CDR1 SGHTA and CDR2 FQGNSA. V was clipped by 4 bases and J by 7 bases, with 10 bases between them. The CDR3 spans 12 residues. CDR3 sequence (DNA): TGTGCCAGCAGCTACTCAGCTATTGAAGCTTTCTTT. Protein sequence: CASSYSAIEAFF. Variable domain in full (rest from reference TRBV7-2 and TRBJ1-1): GAGVSQSPSNKVTEKGKDVELRCDPISGHTALYWYRQSLGQGLEFLIYFQGNSAPDKSGLPSDRFSAERTGGSVSTLTIQRTQQEDSAVYLCASSYSAIEAFFGQGTRLTVV.

This clonotype has a count of ten or more. The rearrangement uses TRBV12-3 or TRBV12-4 and TRBJ2-3; D uncertain. Trimming left V 6 bases short and J 4 bases short, with 8 bases between. This CDR3 has 12 amino acids. For the CDR3, the DNA is TGTGCCAGCAGCTCTCGAGCAGATACGCAGTATTTT. It is translated as CASSSRADTQYF.

This clonotype was recorded at least ten times. V is TRBV29-1 and J is TRBJ2-1, with TRBD1 matching 9 bases. This CDR3 has 18 residues. V shed 6 bases, J shed 1 base, and the junction held 16 bases outside the gene matches. Germline values: CDR1 SQVTM, CDR2 ANQGSEA. CDR3 protein: CSVQTGTGLRGSYNEQFF. The CDR3 DNA follows: TGCAGCGTCCAAACCGGGACAGGGTTACGTGGGTCCTACAATGAGCAGTTCTTC.

This clonotype was recorded a few times. The rearrangement uses TRBV11-2 and TRBJ2-5, with D perhaps matching TRBD2 (5 bases). Trimming stripped 3 bases from V and 4 bases from J, with 12 bases between. In germline, CDR1 is SGHAT, CDR2 FQNNGV. This CDR3 is built from 14 residues. This chain's CDR3 is CASSFGVAGETQYF. CDR3 in DNA: TGTGCCAGCAGCTTCGGGGTGGCAGGAGAGACCCAGTACTTC.

This clonotype was counted a few times. The chain combines TRBV11-2 with TRBJ2-3; 8 positions match TRBD1. V shed 4 bases, J shed 2 bases, and the junction held 5 bases outside the gene matches. This CDR3 region has 15 residues. Germline V gene sequence: CDR1 SGHAT, CDR2 FQNNGV. CDR3 region: CASSWPGQDTDTQYF. The CDR3 nucleotides read TGTGCCAGCAGCTGGCCGGGACAGGACACAGATACGCAGTATTTT.

This clonotype ranks as medium-sized. The chain joins TRBV14 to TRBJ1-1; D is perhaps TRBD1 (5 bases). Trimming pared 4 bases from V and 0 bases from J, leaving 12 bases between. The germline CDR1 and CDR2 sequences are SGHDN and FVKESK. This CDR3 region has 15 residues. The CDR3 nucleotides read TGTGCCAGCAGCCGGGGAGGGGCTTTGAACACTGAAGCTTTCTTT. The encoded protein is CASSRGGALNTEAFF. The whole variable domain, filled in from reference TRBV14 and TRBJ1-1, reads EAGVTQFPSHSVIEKGQTVTLRCDPISGHDNLYWYRRVMGKEIKFLLHFVKESKQDESGMPNNRFLAERTGGTYSTLKVQPAELEDSGVYFCASSRGGALNTEAFFGQGTRLTVV.

The V and J genes are TRBV5-4 and TRBJ1-4; D gene ambiguous. The germline gives CDR1 SGHNT, CDR2 YYREEE (reference sequence). V dropped 0 bases and J dropped 4 bases, with 7 bases sitting between them. There are 14 residues in the CDR3. The CDR3 nucleotides are TGTGCCAGCAGCTTGGGCCCCAGTAATGAAAAACTGTTTTTT. This translates into CASSLGPSNEKLFF.

This chain uses TRBV6-5 with TRBJ2-7; D gene ambiguous. This CDR3 comprises 14 residues. V lost 6 bases, J lost 3 bases, and 15 bases lay in between. The germline CDR1 and CDR2 sequences are MNHEY and SVGAGI. As DNA, the CDR3 is TGTGCCAGCAGCCCCCGGAAAGTCTACTACGAGCAGTACTTC. Residues: CASSPRKVYYEQYF.

The V gene is TRBV7-8, the J gene TRBJ2-7; weak D call: TRBD1 (5 bases). Trimming cost V 0 bases and J 3 bases, with 15 bases left between them. The CDR3 has 16 residues. Germline CDR1 reads SGHVS; CDR2 reads FQNEAQ. The CDR3 here is CASSLAPKGRLYEQYF. CDR3 DNA: TGTGCCAGCAGCTTAGCCCCCAAGGGGCGGCTCTACGAGCAGTACTTC. The entire variable domain, with the rest obtained from reference TRBV7-8 and TRBJ2-7, is as follows: GAGVSQSPRYKVAKRGQDVALRCDPISGHVSLFWYQQALGQGPEFLTYFQNEAQLDKSGLPSDRFFAERPEGSVSTLKIQRTQQEDSAVYLCASSLAPKGRLYEQYFGPGTRLTVT.

This sequence joins TRBV6-5 and TRBJ2-2; D is possibly TRBD1 or TRBD2 (5 bases each). Germline V gives CDR1 MNHEY, CDR2 SVGAGI. The CDR3 covers 13 residues. Trimming cost V 8 bases and J 5 bases, with 12 bases left between them. CDR3: CASHRGVTGELFF. CDR3 coding DNA: TGTGCCAGCCATAGGGGAGTAACCGGGGAGCTGTTTTTT.

This clonotype was seen more than once but under ten times. The genes are TRBV6-2 or TRBV6-3 and TRBJ1-5; no clear D gene. The CDR3 runs to 12 residues. The germline V and J ends were trimmed by 7 bases and 7 bases, with 11 bases remaining between them. CDR1 and CDR2 (germline): MNHEY, SVGEGT. The CDR3 DNA sequence: TGTGCCAGCAACACACCCGGGCAGCCCCAGCATTTT. Its protein is CASNTPGQPQHF.

The chain combines TRBV5-1 with TRBJ2-5, with 8 positions matching TRBD1. The length of the CDR3 is 16 residues. The germline gives CDR1 SGHRS, CDR2 YFSETQ. V shed 0 bases and J 0 bases; nucleotides not matched to a gene: 4. CDR3 in amino acids: CASSLGQGTYQETQYF. The DNA of the CDR3 is TGCGCCAGCAGCTTGGGACAGGGGACGTACCAAGAGACCCAGTACTTC.

The chain recombines TRBV6-5 with TRBJ2-3, with 7 nucleotides matching TRBD1. J lost 6 bases, V lost 8 bases, and 8 bases had no gene match. CDR1 MNHEY and CDR2 SVGAGI come from the germline V gene. CDR3 size: 13 residues. CDR3: CASRDRVRDTQYF. The CDR3 DNA follows: TGTGCCAGCCGTGACAGGGTTAGGGATACGCAGTATTTT.

The rearrangement uses TRBV4-2 and TRBJ2-2, with 9 bases that match TRBD2. The CDR3 sequence is 18 residues long. Germline CDR1 and CDR2: LGHNA and YNFKEQ. The ends lost 4 bases at V and 4 bases at J; junction bases unmatched: 13. This CDR3 reads CASSPQMLAGPGTGELFF. Written as DNA, the CDR3 is TGTGCCAGCAGCCCGCAAATGCTAGCGGGGCCTGGCACCGGGGAGCTGTTTTTT.

This clonotype was recorded a few times. The genes are TRBV20-1 and TRBJ2-3, with D unclear. This CDR3 has 12 residues. With 6 bases removed from V and 0 bases from J, the gap between germline ends came to 7 bases. Germline V gene sequence: CDR1 DFQATT, CDR2 SNEGSKA (reference sequence). DNA for the CDR3: TGCAGTGCCCCGGACAGCACAGATACGCAGTATTTT. Protein: CSAPDSTDTQYF.

Many counts were recorded for this clonotype. The chain combines TRBV20-1 with TRBJ2-6; TRBD1 might be the D (6 bases). V was clipped by 5 bases and J by 4 bases, with 12 bases between them. This CDR3 spans 14 amino acids. CDR1 DFQATT and CDR2 SNEGSKA come from the germline V gene (reference sequence). The CDR3 spells CSALPGEGANVLTF. The CDR3 nucleotides are TGCAGTGCTCTGCCAGGGGAGGGGGCCAACGTCCTGACTTTC.

This clonotype was counted between two and nine times. The CDR3 loop is CASSLATGDNEQFF. CDR3 bases: TGCGCCAGCAGCTTGGCGACAGGGGACAATGAGCAGTTCTTC. This chain connects TRBV5-1 to TRBJ2-1, with 8 bases identical to TRBD1. Germline values: CDR1 SGHRS, CDR2 YFSETQ. J lost 5 bases, V lost 0 bases, and 1 base had no gene match. This CDR3 is 14 amino acids long.

The table lists this clonotype with many counts. The V gene is TRBV12-3 or TRBV12-4, the J gene TRBJ2-4; the D gene is possibly TRBD1 (6 bases). V was pared by 4 bases and J by 3 bases, with 10 bases between. The CDR3 extends over 14 amino acids. CDR3 nucleotide sequence: TGTGCCAGCAGTTGGACAGCTTTCAAAAACATTCAGTACTTC. It yields the protein CASSWTAFKNIQYF.

The rearrangement joins TRBV7-2 to TRBJ2-2, with D uncertain. The CDR3 runs to 15 residues. Trimming removed 6 bases at V and 0 bases at J, with 11 bases between. Germline CDR1 is SGHTA and CDR2 is FQGNSA. CDR3: CASSSDRTNTGELFF. CDR3 coding DNA: TGTGCCAGCAGTTCAGACCGTACGAACACCGGGGAGCTGTTTTTT.

The genes are TRBV7-2 and TRBJ2-5, with TRBD2 matching over 9 bases. Germline CDR1 is SGHTA and CDR2 is FQGNSA. The V segment lost 5 bases and the J segment 5 bases; nucleotides outside the gene matches: 12. The CDR3 loop spans 16 amino acids. This CDR3 is CASSPGPAGGTETQYF. Here the CDR3 DNA reads TGTGCCAGCAGCCCGGGCCCAGCGGGGGGCACGGAGACCCAGTACTTC.